This T cell receptor beta chain derives from a study of T cells after posttransplantation cyclophosphamide. The study's findings and limits: TRB clonality was highly associated with recipient CMV seropositivity and reactivation.

Busulfan-fludarabine conditioning, marrow transplant, and cyclophosphamide on days +3 and +4 were administered. To note about this clone: The antigen is not known.

Generated by immunoSEQ multiplex PCR, the TCRdb table keeps only in-frame clones and is missing some. Among over 3,500 clones listed, around 80% were seen once. Germline assignment: CDR1 GTSNPN and CDR2 SVGIG (reference sequence). Trimming at V came to 1 base and at J to 4 bases, leaving 5 bases not matched to a gene. The CDR3 has 14 amino acids. This TCR was recovered from a male patient in his thirties or forties who received an allogeneic stem cell transplant from a related donor, was CMV-positive, and had acute and chronic GVHD. Part of the T cell pool may stem from the graft donor. The chain is built from TRBV30 and TRBJ1-2; 8 nucleotides line up with TRBD1. The sequenced sample was PBMCs, obtained after allogeneic stem cell transplant with posttransplant cyclophosphamide. CDR3 sequence: CAWSDRGVGYGYTF. CDR3 DNA sequence: TGTGCCTGGAGTGACAGGGGGGTTGGCTATGGCTACACCTTC.